Described below is a single TCR beta chain sequence and its context. This CDR3 is 13 amino acids long. The germline V gene encodes CDR1 LNHDA and CDR2 SQIVND (reference sequence). Trimming shortened V by 4 bases and J by 7 bases, and 13 bases separated the two germline ends. This record comes from a study of T cell responses to AZD1222 COVID-19 vaccine. The repertoire was sequenced with immunoSEQ multiplex PCR; TCRdb's copy has only in-frame clones and lacks some. The sample contains tens of thousands of clones, more than 75% of which appear only once. The TCR originated in an adult in good health. J is TRBJ1-2 and V is TRBV19; D ambiguous. Sequenced here: peripheral blood, sampled on day 0 of AZD1222 vaccination. CDR3 sequence: CASSTREESGYTF. In nucleotides, the CDR3 is TGTGCCAGTAGTACCCGGGAGGAGAGTGGCTACACCTTC.